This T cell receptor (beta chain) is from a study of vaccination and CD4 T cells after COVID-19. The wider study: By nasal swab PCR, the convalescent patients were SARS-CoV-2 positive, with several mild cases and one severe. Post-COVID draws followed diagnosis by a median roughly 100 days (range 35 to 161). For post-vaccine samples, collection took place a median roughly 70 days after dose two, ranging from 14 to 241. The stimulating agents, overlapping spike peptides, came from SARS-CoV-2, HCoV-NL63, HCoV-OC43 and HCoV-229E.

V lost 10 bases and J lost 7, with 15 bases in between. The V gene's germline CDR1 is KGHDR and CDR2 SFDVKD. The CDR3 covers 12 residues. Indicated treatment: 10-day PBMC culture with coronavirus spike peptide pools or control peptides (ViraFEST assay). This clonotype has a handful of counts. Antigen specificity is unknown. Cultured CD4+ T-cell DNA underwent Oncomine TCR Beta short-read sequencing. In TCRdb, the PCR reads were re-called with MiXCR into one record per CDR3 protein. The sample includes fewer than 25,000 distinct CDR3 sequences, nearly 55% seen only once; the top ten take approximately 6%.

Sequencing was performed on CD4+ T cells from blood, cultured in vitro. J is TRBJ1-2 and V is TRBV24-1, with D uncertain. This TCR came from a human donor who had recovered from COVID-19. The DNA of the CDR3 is TGTGCCACAAGGGCCCCTGGAGGTGGCTACACCTTC. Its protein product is CATRAPGGGYTF.